A single sample gave rise to the 30 T cell receptor beta chains below, sequenced in a study of shared clonotypes between healthy human individuals. Clones were sequenced by immunoSEQ multiplex PCR, and TCRdb holds only the in-frame ones, with some missing. The sample lists about 1,500,000 clones; roughly 96% were seen once. Material for sequencing was naive CD4+ T cells sorted from blood. Subset of the sample: CD45RA+ positively selected. Receptors originate from a man aged 25 to 40 in good health.

This chain links TRBV10-3 with TRBJ2-7, with TRBD2 identical over 8 bases. Germline loops: CDR1 ENHRY, CDR2 SYGVKD. This CDR3 is 13 amino acids long. The junction had 2 bases not matched to a gene; V was cut back by 3 bases and J by 4 bases. The CDR3 nucleotides read TGTGCCATCAGTGAAGGCGGGAGGTACGAGCAGTACTTC. It translates to CAISEGGRYEQYF.

This CDR3 is CASSLIGSTDTQYF. CDR3 in DNA: TGCGCCAGCAGCCTAATCGGATCTACAGATACGCAGTATTTT. The chain uses TRBV5-1 and TRBJ2-3, with D unresolved. Trimming pared 4 bases from V and 3 bases from J, leaving 12 bases between. In germline, CDR1 is SGHRS, CDR2 YFSETQ. This CDR3 comprises 14 residues.

The chain carries TRBV4-3 and TRBJ2-5, with D perhaps TRBD1 (5 bases). Trimming pared 0 bases from V and 4 bases from J, leaving 9 bases between. Per the germline V gene, CDR1 is LGHNA and CDR2 is YSLEER. The CDR3 contains 14 residues. The CDR3 spells CASSQEFRAETQYF. CDR3 bases: TGCGCCAGCAGCCAAGAGTTCAGGGCAGAGACCCAGTACTTC.

The CDR3 loop reads CASSFPPRSESSYEQYF. The DNA of the CDR3 is TGTGCCAGCAGTTTTCCCCCCCGAAGTGAAAGCTCCTACGAGCAGTACTTC. This chain joins TRBV28 and TRBJ2-7; D remains ambiguous. The CDR3 loop spans 17 amino acids. CDR1 is MDHEN, CDR2 SYDVKM, per germline. Trimming stripped 3 bases from V and 0 bases from J, with 18 bases between.

This rearrangement joins TRBV4-2 to TRBJ2-1; 11 bases match TRBD2. The germline V gene encodes CDR1 LGHNA and CDR2 YNFKEQ. J gave up 6 bases and V 4 bases, and 8 bases lay outside the gene matches. CDR3 length: 16 residues. In nucleotides, the CDR3 is TGTGCCAGCAGCCGGATGGGACTAGCGGAACTCAATGAGCAGTTCTTC. Protein product: CASSRMGLAELNEQFF.

J is TRBJ1-5 and V is TRBV7-9, with unresolved D. The length of the CDR3 is 14 residues. V was shortened by 5 bases and J by 1 base, with 9 bases between the two germline ends. Germline-derived CDR1 and CDR2 are SEHNR and FQNEAQ (reference sequence). As DNA, the CDR3 is TGTGCCAGCAGCCCCTTTGGGAGCAATCAGCCCCAGCATTTT. Its protein product is CASSPFGSNQPQHF.

This clone was seen a single time. The chain employs TRBV9 and TRBJ2-1; a possible D gene is TRBD2 (5 bases). Trimming took off 0 bases at V and 3 bases at J, with 10 bases between the two ends. This CDR3 contains 15 residues. Germline V gene sequence: CDR1 SGDLS, CDR2 YYNGEE. CDR3 in DNA: TGTGCCAGCAGCGTAGAGGCTAGCCGCTACAATGAGCAGTTCTTC. Its protein product is CASSVEASRYNEQFF.

The chain combines TRBV18 with TRBJ2-5, with unresolved D. Germline CDR1 KGHSH, CDR2 LQKENI. V gave up 1 base and J gave up 1 base, with 7 bases separating them. There are 14 residues in the CDR3. The CDR3 sequence: CASSPLPSQETQYF. The CDR3 DNA reads TGTGCCAGCTCACCACTCCCCAGCCAAGAGACCCAGTACTTC.

The rearrangement joins TRBV28 to TRBJ1-3, with 9 bases identical to TRBD1. With V trimmed by 5 bases and J by 3 bases, 5 bases remained unmatched. There are 15 residues in the CDR3. The germline CDR1 and CDR2 sequences are MDHEN and SYDVKM. The CDR3 spells CASSGGQGSGNTIYF. CDR3 coding DNA: TGTGCCAGCAGTGGGGGACAGGGTAGTGGAAACACCATATATTTT.

Worth noting for this clone: Different DNA sequences within this sample yield the same CDR3. The J gene is TRBJ2-7, the V gene TRBV19; possibly TRBD1 or TRBD2 for D (5 bases each). Trimming pared 3 bases from V and 4 bases from J, leaving 13 bases between. The germline V gene has CDR1 LNHDA and CDR2 SQIVND (reference sequence). The CDR3 has 14 amino acids. The CDR3 DNA reads TGTGCCAGTAGTATCCGGGGACCGACATACGAGCAGTACTTC. It encodes CASSIRGPTYEQYF.

The rearrangement links TRBV28 to TRBJ2-3; 7 nucleotides match TRBD2. In germline, CDR1 is MDHEN, CDR2 SYDVKM. Trimming removed 6 bases from V and 3 bases from J; junction bases left unmatched: 18. The CDR3 has 18 residues. This CDR3 reads CASRHPGGGGARTDTQYF. The DNA for the CDR3 is TGTGCCAGCAGGCATCCGGGCGGGGGAGGGGCCAGAACAGATACGCAGTATTTT. The full variable domain, rest sourced from reference TRBV28 and TRBJ2-3, is DVKVTQSSRYLVKRTGEKVFLECVQDMDHENMFWYRQDPGLGLRLIYFSYDVKMKEKGDIPEGYSVSREKKERFSLILESASTNQTSMYLCASRHPGGGGARTDTQYFGPGTRLTVL.

This clone was seen just once. The rearrangement links TRBV7-9 to TRBJ2-1; 11 bases agree with TRBD2. The CDR3 sequence is 16 residues long. Germline V gene lookup returns CDR1 SEHNR and CDR2 FQNEAQ (reference sequence). Germline trimming cut 5 bases from V and 4 bases from J; bases unmatched to any gene: 7. CDR3 residues: CASSIISGRDYNEQFF. CDR3 sequence (DNA): TGTGCCAGCAGCATCATTAGCGGGAGGGATTACAATGAGCAGTTCTTC. Drawing the rest from reference TRBV7-9 and TRBJ2-1, the complete variable domain is DTGVSQNPRHKITKRGQNVTFRCDPISEHNRLYWYRQTLGQGPEFLTYFQNEAQLEKSRLLSDRFSAERPKGSFSTLEIQRTEQGDSAMYLCASSIISGRDYNEQFFGPGTRLTVL.

The rearrangement links TRBV29-1 to TRBJ2-7; 7 bases line up with TRBD1. The V segment lost 4 bases and the J segment 4 bases; nucleotides outside the gene matches: 4. The CDR3 has 12 amino acids. Germline lookup yields CDR1 SQVTM and CDR2 ANQGSEA. CDR3 bases: TGCAGCGTTGCTGGACAGGCTTACGAGCAGTACTTC. Amino acids: CSVAGQAYEQYF.

The rearrangement uses TRBV27 and TRBJ2-1; 9 bases align to TRBD2. The germline V gene has CDR1 MNHEY and CDR2 SMNVEV (reference sequence). This CDR3 comprises 19 residues. V shed 2 bases, J shed 4 bases, and the junction held 15 bases outside the gene matches. CDR3 nucleotide sequence: TGTGCCAGCAGTTTAAATCATAGAGGCGGGAGGGCCCCTTACAATGAGCAGTTCTTC. It yields the protein CASSLNHRGGRAPYNEQFF.

J is TRBJ2-3 and V is TRBV18; D is perhaps TRBD1 (6 bases). The V end lost 1 base, the J end lost 4 bases, and 9 bases lay between the germline ends. This CDR3 region has 14 residues. Germline values: CDR1 KGHSH, CDR2 LQKENI. Here the CDR3 DNA reads TGTGCCAGCTCACCACGGTCAGGGGCAGATACGCAGTATTTT. Protein product: CASSPRSGADTQYF.

V usage is TRBV6-5 and J usage is TRBJ2-7; 11 bases are a match to TRBD2. Germline trimming cut 5 bases from V and 7 bases from J; bases unmatched to any gene: 10. Germline V CDR1 and CDR2: MNHEY, SVGAGI. The CDR3 has 15 residues. DNA for the CDR3: TGTGCCAGCAGTACCCAACCTAGCGGGGGGACGGAGCAGTACTTC. It translates to CASSTQPSGGTEQYF.

The chain couples TRBV28 to TRBJ2-5; 8 bases are shared with TRBD1. With 6 bases clipped from V and 6 bases from J, the junction kept 6 bases outside the gene matches. CDR3 size: 13 residues. CDR1 is MDHEN, CDR2 SYDVKM, per germline. Here the CDR3 reads CASRTGTGQTQYF. The CDR3 nucleotides are TGTGCCAGCAGAACCGGGACAGGTCAGACCCAGTACTTC. The full variable domain, completed using reference TRBV28 and TRBJ2-5, is DVKVTQSSRYLVKRTGEKVFLECVQDMDHENMFWYRQDPGLGLRLIYFSYDVKMKEKGDIPEGYSVSREKKERFSLILESASTNQTSMYLCASRTGTGQTQYFGPGTRLLVL.

This chain's CDR3 is CASSEGQGNTGELFF. CDR3 nucleotides: TGTGCCAGCAGTGAGGGACAGGGTAACACCGGGGAGCTGTTTTTT. The chain combines TRBV6-1 with TRBJ2-2; 9 bases fit TRBD1. This CDR3 comprises 15 residues. With 3 bases clipped from V and 2 bases from J, the junction kept 1 base outside the gene matches. CDR1 is MNHNS, CDR2 SASEGT, per germline.

The rearrangement links TRBV7-2 to TRBJ2-7; perhaps D is TRBD1 or TRBD2 (5 bases each). The germline V and J ends were trimmed by 1 base and 9 bases, with 19 bases remaining between them. Germline V gene lookup returns CDR1 SGHTA and CDR2 FQGNSA. The length of the CDR3 is 15 residues. CDR3 DNA: TGTGCCAGCAGCTTAGGGTTCCAGCGGACACTCGGGCAGTACTTC. This translates into CASSLGFQRTLGQYF.

This sequence joins TRBV29-1 and TRBJ2-3; the match to TRBD2 covers 7 bases. V gave up 4 bases and J gave up 4 bases; unmatched junction bases: 5. CDR3 size: 13 residues. Germline V CDR1 and CDR2: SQVTM, ANQGSEA. Here the CDR3 DNA reads TGCAGCGTTGTATCGGGAGGAGCAGATACGCAGTATTTT. Residues: CSVVSGGADTQYF.

This clone was observed a single time. The chain combines TRBV11-3 with TRBJ2-5; D is undetermined. The CDR3 covers 12 residues. Germline V gene lookup returns CDR1 SGHNT and CDR2 YENEEA. V dropped 3 bases and J dropped 4 bases, with 6 bases sitting between them. The CDR3 coding sequence is TGTGCCAGCAGCTTTAATAGAGAGACCCAGTACTTC. Protein: CASSFNRETQYF.

The rearrangement joins TRBV7-9 to TRBJ1-5, with D perhaps matching TRBD1 (6 bases). Trimming pared 4 bases from V and 1 base from J, leaving 11 bases between. The CDR3 has 15 residues. Looked up from germline, CDR1 is SEHNR and CDR2 is FQNEAQ (reference sequence). The DNA for the CDR3 is TGTGCCAGCAGCTACGGGGGCGCGAGCAATCAGCCCCAGCATTTT. Translating gives CASSYGGASNQPQHF. Full variable domain (missing parts from reference TRBV7-9 and TRBJ1-5): DTGVSQNPRHKITKRGQNVTFRCDPISEHNRLYWYRQTLGQGPEFLTYFQNEAQLEKSRLLSDRFSAERPKGSFSTLEIQRTEQGDSAMYLCASSYGGASNQPQHFGDGTRLSIL.

This rearrangement joins TRBV4-2 to TRBJ2-1, with D perhaps matching TRBD1 or TRBD2 (5 bases each). The CDR3 sequence is 14 residues long. Germline V CDR1 and CDR2: LGHNA, YNFKEQ. V was clipped by 3 bases and J by 5 bases, with 11 bases between them. The CDR3 DNA reads as TGTGCCAGCAGCCAGGGGCGGGCTGACAATGAGCAGTTCTTC. It codes for CASSQGRADNEQFF.

The gene calls are TRBV28 and TRBJ1-3; D is ambiguous. The V end lost 8 bases, the J end lost 0 bases, and 11 bases lay between the germline ends. The CDR3 runs 14 residues. Germline values: CDR1 MDHEN, CDR2 SYDVKM. CDR3 sequence (DNA): TGTGCCAGCTTCCGACGGGTCTCTGGAAACACCATATATTTT. It translates to CASFRRVSGNTIYF.

The chain is built from TRBV25-1 and TRBJ1-5; TRBD1 might be the D (5 bases). V shed 1 base and J shed 6 bases, with 16 bases lying between them. Germline-derived CDR1 and CDR2 are MGHDK and SYGVNS. The CDR3 has 16 amino acids. CDR3 nucleotide sequence: TGTGCCAGCAGTGAATTAGGGCGGGGGGACGCTCAGCCCCAGCATTTT. Translated, it gives CASSELGRGDAQPQHF.

This chain joins TRBV7-2 and TRBJ2-2; D is ambiguous. Germline CDR1 is SGHTA and CDR2 is FQGNSA. The length of the CDR3 is 16 residues. V was pared by 4 bases and J by 5 bases, with 17 bases between. CDR3 sequence reads: CASSSRGRSRTGELFF. CDR3 nucleotide sequence: TGTGCCAGCAGCTCACGTGGGCGGAGTCGGACCGGGGAGCTGTTTTTT.

The rearrangement links TRBV7-6 to TRBJ2-7, with 8 bases fitting TRBD2. V was pared by 4 bases and J by 0 bases, with 5 bases of the junction left unmatched. The germline CDR1 and CDR2 sequences are SGHVS and FNYEAQ. The CDR3 consists of 15 residues. CDR3 in amino acids: CASSSAGTSSYEQYF. The CDR3 bases are TGTGCCAGCAGCTCCGCCGGGACTAGCTCCTACGAGCAGTACTTC.

V gene TRBV25-1 combines with J gene TRBJ2-5; TRBD1 is a possible D gene (5 bases). The CDR3 has 14 amino acids. V shed 8 bases and J shed 4 bases, with 17 bases lying between them. Germline lookup yields CDR1 MGHDK and CDR2 SYGVNS. The DNA of the CDR3 is TGTGCCAGCGGGGCCGGCCAGAGAATAGAGACCCAGTACTTC. Its translation is CASGAGQRIETQYF.

The chain has TRBV11-2 and TRBJ2-3, with D perhaps TRBD1 (5 bases). Trimming stripped 2 bases from V and 3 bases from J, with 15 bases between. Germline V lookup: CDR1 SGHAT, CDR2 FQNNGV. The CDR3 extends over 16 amino acids. CDR3 in amino acids: CASSLSSGWITDTQYF. CDR3 nucleotides: TGTGCCAGCAGCTTAAGCTCAGGGTGGATAACAGATACGCAGTATTTT. Together with reference TRBV11-2 and TRBJ2-3, the CDR3 gives the full variable domain: EAGVAQSPRYKIIEKRQSVAFWCNPISGHATLYWYQQILGQGPKLLIQFQNNGVVDDSQLPKDRFSAERLKGVDSTLKIQPAKLEDSAVYLCASSLSSGWITDTQYFGPGTRLTVL.

The chain employs TRBV5-1 and TRBJ2-7; D unresolved. The V gene lost 4 bases and the J gene lost 0 bases, with 8 bases spanning the gap. The CDR3 sequence is 13 residues long. The germline V gene has CDR1 SGHRS and CDR2 YFSETQ. CDR3 protein: CASSRRSSYEQYF. The DNA for the CDR3 is TGCGCCAGCAGCCGAAGATCCTCCTACGAGCAGTACTTC.